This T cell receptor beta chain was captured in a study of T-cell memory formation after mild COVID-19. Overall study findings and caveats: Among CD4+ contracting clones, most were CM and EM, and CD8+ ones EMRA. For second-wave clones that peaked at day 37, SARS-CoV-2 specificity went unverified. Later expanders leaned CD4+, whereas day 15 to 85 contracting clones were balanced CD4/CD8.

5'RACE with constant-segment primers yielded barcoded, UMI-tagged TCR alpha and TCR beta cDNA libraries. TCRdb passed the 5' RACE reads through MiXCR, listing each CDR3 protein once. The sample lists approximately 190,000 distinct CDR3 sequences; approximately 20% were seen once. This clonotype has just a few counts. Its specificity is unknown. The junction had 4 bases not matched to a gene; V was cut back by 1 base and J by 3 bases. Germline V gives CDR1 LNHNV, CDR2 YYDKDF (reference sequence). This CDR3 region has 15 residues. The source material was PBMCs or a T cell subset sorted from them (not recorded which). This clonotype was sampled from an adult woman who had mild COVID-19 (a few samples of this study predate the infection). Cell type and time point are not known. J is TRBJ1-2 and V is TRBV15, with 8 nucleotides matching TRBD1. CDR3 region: CATSRVDRGDYGYTF. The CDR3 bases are TGTGCCACCAGCAGAGTCGACAGGGGTGACTATGGCTACACCTTC.